This TCR beta chain was found in a study of OX40 agonist ivuxolimab in advanced cancers. On the study more broadly: Patients received ivuxolimab, an agonistic anti-OX40 (CD134) antibody. Intravenous ivuxolimab at 0.01 to 10 mg/kg was given to patients every 2 weeks. Study conclusions and caveats: Blood T cells, both CD4+ and CD8+, expanded clonally by week 6 at 0.1 to 3.0 mg/kg.

Germline CDR1 is KGHSH and CDR2 is LQKENI. V lost 2 bases and J 0 bases, leaving 8 bases between the germline ends. CDR3 size: 16 residues. As concerns this clone: Its antigen is still unknown.

Method: immunoSEQ multiplex PCR; TCRdb's copy keeps in-frame clones and lacks some. The sample lists about 74,000 clones; 80% to 85% were seen once. The study sampled blood at baseline, cycle 4 day 1, and cycle 7 day 1. This TCR came from an adult with an advanced solid tumor such as melanoma, head and neck, liver or kidney cancer. The sample consisted of CD4+ or CD8+ T cells sorted from blood, taken in a trial of the OX40 agonist ivuxolimab. The chain joins TRBV18 to TRBJ2-6; D unresolved. The CDR3 here is CASSPNRDSGANVLTF. CDR3 sequence (DNA): TGTGCCAGCTCACCAAACCGAGACTCTGGGGCCAACGTCCTGACTTTC. Complete variable domain (other parts from reference TRBV18 and TRBJ2-6): NAGVMQNPRHLVRRRGQEARLRCSPMKGHSHVYWYRQLPEEGLKFMVYLQKENIIDESGMPKERFSAEFPKEGPSILRIQQVVRGDSAAYFCASSPNRDSGANVLTFGAGSRLTVL.